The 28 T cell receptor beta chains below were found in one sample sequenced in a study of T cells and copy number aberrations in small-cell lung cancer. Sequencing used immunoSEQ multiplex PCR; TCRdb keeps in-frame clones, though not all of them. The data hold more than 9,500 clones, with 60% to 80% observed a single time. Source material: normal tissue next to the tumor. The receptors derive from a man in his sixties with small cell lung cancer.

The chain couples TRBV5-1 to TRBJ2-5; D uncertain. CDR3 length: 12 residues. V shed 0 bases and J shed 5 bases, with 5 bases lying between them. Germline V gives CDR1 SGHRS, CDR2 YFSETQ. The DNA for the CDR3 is TGCGCCAGCAGCTTGGTGGGGGAGACCCAGTACTTC. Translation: CASSLVGETQYF.

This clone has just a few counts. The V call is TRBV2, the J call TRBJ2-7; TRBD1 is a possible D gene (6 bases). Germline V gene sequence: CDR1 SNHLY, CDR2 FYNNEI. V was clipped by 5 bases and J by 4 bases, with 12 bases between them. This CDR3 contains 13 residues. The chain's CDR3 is CASSPQGMYEQYF. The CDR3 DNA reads TGTGCCAGCAGTCCTCAGGGGATGTACGAGCAGTACTTC.

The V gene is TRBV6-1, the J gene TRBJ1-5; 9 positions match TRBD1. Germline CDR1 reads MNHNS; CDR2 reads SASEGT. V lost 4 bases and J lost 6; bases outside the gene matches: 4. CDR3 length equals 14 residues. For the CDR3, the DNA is TGTGCCAGCAGTGGGGGACAGGGCATTCAGCCCCAGCATTTT. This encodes CASSGGQGIQPQHF.

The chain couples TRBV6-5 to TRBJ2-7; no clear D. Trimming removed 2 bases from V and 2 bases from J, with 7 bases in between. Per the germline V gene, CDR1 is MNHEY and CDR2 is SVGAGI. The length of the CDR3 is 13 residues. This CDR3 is CASSYSQTYEQYF. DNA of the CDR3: TGTGCCAGCAGTTACAGCCAAACCTACGAGCAGTACTTC.

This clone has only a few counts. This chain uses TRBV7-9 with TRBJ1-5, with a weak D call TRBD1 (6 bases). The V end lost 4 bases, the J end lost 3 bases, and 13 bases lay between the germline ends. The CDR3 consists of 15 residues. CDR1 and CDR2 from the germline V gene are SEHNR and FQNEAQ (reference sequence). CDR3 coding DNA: TGTGCCAGCAGCTCATCGGACAGTGTCAATCAGCCCCAGCATTTT. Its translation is CASSSSDSVNQPQHF.

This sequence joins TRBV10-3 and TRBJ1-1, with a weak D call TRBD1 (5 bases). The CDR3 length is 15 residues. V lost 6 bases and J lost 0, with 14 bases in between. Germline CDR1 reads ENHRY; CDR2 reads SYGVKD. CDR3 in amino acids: CAISQGPEMNTEAFF. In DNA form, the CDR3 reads TGTGCCATCAGCCAGGGTCCCGAAATGAACACTGAAGCTTTCTTT.

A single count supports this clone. In DNA form, the CDR3 reads TGTGCCAGCAGCCAAGATAGGAGCTCCTACAATGAGCAGTTCTTC. As protein: CASSQDRSSYNEQFF. The V and J genes are TRBV14 and TRBJ2-1, with unresolved D. V dropped 0 bases and J dropped 0 bases, with 6 bases sitting between them. The CDR3 has 15 residues. Germline CDR1 and CDR2: SGHDN and FVKESK.

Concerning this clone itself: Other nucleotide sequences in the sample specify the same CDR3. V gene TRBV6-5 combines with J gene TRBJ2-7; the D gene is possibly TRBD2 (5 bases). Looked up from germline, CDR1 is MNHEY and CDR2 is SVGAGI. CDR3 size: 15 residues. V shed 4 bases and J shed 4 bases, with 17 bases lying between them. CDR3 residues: CASSSLAGESYEQYF. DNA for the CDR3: TGTGCCAGCAGTTCCCTAGCAGGAGAATCTTACGAGCAGTACTTC.

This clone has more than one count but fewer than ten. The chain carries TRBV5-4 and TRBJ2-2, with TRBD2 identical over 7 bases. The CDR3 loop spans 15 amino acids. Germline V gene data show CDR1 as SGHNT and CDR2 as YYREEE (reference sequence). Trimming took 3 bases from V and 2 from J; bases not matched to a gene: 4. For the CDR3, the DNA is TGTGCCAGCAGCTCTACTAGCGCTAACACCGGGGAGCTGTTTTTT. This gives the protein CASSSTSANTGELFF.

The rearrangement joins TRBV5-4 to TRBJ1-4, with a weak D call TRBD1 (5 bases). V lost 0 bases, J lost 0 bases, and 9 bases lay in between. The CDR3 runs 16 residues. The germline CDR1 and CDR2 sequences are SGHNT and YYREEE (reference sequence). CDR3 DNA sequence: TGTGCCAGCAGCTTGGTTGGGGGTTCAACTAATGAAAAACTGTTTTTT. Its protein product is CASSLVGGSTNEKLFF.

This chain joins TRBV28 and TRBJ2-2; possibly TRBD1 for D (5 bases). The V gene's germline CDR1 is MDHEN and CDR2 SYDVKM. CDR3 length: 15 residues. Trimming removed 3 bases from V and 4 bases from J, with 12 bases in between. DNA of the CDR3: TGTGCCAGCAGTTTTTGGCGACAGCGCACCGGGGAGCTGTTTTTT. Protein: CASSFWRQRTGELFF.

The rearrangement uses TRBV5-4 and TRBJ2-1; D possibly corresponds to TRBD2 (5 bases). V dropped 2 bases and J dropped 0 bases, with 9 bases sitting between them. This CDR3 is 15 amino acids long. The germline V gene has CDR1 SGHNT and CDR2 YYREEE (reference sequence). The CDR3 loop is CASSFMRVSYNEQFF. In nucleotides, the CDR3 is TGTGCCAGCAGCTTTATGAGGGTCTCCTACAATGAGCAGTTCTTC.

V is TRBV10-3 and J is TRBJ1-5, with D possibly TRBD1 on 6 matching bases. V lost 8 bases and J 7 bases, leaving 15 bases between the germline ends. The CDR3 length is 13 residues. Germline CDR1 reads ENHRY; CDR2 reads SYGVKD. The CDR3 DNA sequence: TGTGCCATCCAGGGGTCGATAGAACAGCCCCAGCATTTT. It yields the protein CAIQGSIEQPQHF.

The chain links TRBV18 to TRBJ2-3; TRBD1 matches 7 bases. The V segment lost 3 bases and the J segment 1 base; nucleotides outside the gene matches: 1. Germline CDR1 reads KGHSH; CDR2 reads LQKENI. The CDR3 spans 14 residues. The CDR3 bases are TGTGCCAGCTCACCTGGGACAGGCACAGATACGCAGTATTTT. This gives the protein CASSPGTGTDTQYF.

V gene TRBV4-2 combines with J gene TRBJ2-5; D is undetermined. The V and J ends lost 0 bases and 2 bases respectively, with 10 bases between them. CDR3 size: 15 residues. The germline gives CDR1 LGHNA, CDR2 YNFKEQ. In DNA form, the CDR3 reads TGTGCCAGCAGCCAAGACCCGATTCGACAAGAGACCCAGTACTTC. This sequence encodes CASSQDPIRQETQYF.

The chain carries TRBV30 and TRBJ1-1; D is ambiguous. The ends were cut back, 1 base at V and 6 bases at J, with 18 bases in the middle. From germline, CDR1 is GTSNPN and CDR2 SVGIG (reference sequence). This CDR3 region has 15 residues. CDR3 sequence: CAWSGGGLLGAEAFF. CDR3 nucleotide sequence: TGTGCCTGGAGTGGAGGAGGGCTTCTGGGCGCTGAAGCTTTCTTT. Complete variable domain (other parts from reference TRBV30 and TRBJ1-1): SQTIHQWPATLVQPVGSPLSLECTVEGTSNPNLYWYRQAAGRGLQLLFYSVGIGQISSEVPQNLSASRPQDRQFILSSKKLLLSDSGFYLCAWSGGGLLGAEAFFGQGTRLTVV.

CDR3 nucleotides: TGCGCCAGCAGCTTTACTAGCGGGGCTAGCACAGATACGCAGTATTTT. Protein product: CASSFTSGASTDTQYF. The V and J genes are TRBV5-1 and TRBJ2-3; 10 bases agree with TRBD2. CDR1 and CDR2 (germline): SGHRS, YFSETQ. This CDR3 has 16 amino acids. V lost 2 bases, J lost 0 bases, and 3 bases stayed unmatched.

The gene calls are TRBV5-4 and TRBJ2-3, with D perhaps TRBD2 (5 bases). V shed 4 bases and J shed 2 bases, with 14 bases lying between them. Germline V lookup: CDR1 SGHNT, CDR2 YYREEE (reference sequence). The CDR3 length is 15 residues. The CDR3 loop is CASSPRTFTTDTQYF. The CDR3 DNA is TGTGCCAGCAGCCCTAGGACTTTCACCACAGATACGCAGTATTTT.

CDR3 DNA sequence: TGTGCCAGCAGTACATCTATCCCTACAGTGAGCACCACAGATACGCAGTATTTT. It is translated as CASSTSIPTVSTTDTQYF. The genes are TRBV28 and TRBJ2-3; D is undetermined. The CDR3 runs to 18 residues. CDR1 MDHEN and CDR2 SYDVKM come from the germline V gene. With 5 bases removed from V and 2 bases from J, the gap between germline ends came to 23 bases.

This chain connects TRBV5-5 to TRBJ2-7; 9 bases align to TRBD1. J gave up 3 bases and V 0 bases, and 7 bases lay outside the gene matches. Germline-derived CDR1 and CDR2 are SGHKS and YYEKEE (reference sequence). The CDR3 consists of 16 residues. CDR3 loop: CASSLAPTGGIYEQYF. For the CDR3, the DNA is TGTGCCAGCAGCTTGGCCCCGACAGGGGGTATCTACGAGCAGTACTTC.

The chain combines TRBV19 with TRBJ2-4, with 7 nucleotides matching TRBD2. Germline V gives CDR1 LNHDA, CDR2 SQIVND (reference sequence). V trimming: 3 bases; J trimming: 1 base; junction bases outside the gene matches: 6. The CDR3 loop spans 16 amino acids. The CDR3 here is CASSIEGGVAKNIQYF. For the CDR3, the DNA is TGTGCCAGTAGTATTGAGGGAGGGGTCGCCAAAAACATTCAGTACTTC.

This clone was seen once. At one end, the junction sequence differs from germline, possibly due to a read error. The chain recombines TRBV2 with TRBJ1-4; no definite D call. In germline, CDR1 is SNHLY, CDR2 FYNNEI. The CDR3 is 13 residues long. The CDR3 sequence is CASSDQSNQKLFF. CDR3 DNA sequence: TGTGCCAGCAGTGACCAGTCTAATCAAAAACTGTTTTTT.

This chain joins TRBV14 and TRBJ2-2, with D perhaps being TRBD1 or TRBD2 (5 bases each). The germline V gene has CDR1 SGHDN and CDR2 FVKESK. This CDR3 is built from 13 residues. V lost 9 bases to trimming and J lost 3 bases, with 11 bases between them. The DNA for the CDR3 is TGTGCCAGTCCGGTGGGGGACACCGGGGAGCTGTTTTTT. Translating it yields CASPVGDTGELFF.

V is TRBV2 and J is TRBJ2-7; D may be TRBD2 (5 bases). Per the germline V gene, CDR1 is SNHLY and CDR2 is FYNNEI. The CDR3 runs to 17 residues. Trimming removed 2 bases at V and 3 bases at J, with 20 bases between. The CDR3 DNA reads TGTGCCAGCAGTGAAACTTTTAGCGCTACTTTTCTCTACGAGCAGTACTTC. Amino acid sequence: CASSETFSATFLYEQYF.

The CDR3 sequence: CSVEDPGALSNEQFF. CDR3 nucleotide sequence: TGCAGCGTTGAAGATCCGGGGGCTCTTAGCAATGAGCAGTTCTTC. V is TRBV29-1 and J is TRBJ2-1, with D perhaps assigned TRBD1 or TRBD2 (6 bases each). Per germline, CDR1 SQVTM and CDR2 ANQGSEA. CDR3 length: 15 residues. Deletions cut 0 bases from V and 6 bases from J, with 15 bases between.

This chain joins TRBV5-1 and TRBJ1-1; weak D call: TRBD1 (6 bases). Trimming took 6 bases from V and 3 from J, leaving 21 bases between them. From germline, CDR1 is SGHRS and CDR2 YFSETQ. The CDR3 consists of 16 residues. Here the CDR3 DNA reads TGCGCCAGCAAAAATGGGGACACCATTCGGGACACTGAAGCTTTCTTT. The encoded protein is CASKNGDTIRDTEAFF.

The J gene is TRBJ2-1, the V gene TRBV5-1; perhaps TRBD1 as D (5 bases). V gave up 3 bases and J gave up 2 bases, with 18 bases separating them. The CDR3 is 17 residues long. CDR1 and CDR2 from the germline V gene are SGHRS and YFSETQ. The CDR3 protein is CASSSLQGTAAYNEQFF. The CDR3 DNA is TGCGCCAGCAGCTCCCTCCAGGGTACAGCCGCCTACAATGAGCAGTTCTTC. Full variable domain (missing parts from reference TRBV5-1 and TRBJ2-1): KAGVTQTPRYLIKTRGQQVTLSCSPISGHRSVSWYQQTPGQGLQFLFEYFSETQRNKGNFPGRFSGRQFSNSRSEMNVSTLELGDSALYLCASSSLQGTAAYNEQFFGPGTRLTVL.

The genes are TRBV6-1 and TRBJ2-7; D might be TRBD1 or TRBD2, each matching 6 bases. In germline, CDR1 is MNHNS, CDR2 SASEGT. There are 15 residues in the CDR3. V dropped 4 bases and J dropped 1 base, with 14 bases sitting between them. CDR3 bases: TGTGCCAGCAGTGGTAAAGGGGGGTCGTCCTACGAGCAGTACTTC. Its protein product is CASSGKGGSSYEQYF.